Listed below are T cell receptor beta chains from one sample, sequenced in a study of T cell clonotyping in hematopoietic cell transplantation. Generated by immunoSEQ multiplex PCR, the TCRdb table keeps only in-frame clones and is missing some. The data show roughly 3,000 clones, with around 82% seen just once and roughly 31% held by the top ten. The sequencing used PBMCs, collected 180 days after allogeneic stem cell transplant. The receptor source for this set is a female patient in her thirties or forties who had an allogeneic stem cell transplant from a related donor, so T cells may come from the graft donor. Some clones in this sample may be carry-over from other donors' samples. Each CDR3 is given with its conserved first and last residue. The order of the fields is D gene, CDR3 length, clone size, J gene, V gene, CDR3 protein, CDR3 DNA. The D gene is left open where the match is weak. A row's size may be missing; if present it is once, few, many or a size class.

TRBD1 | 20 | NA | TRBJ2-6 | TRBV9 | CASSNLHGTGSTPGANVLTF | TGTGCCAGCAGCAATCTCCATGGGACAGGGTCAACCCCTGGGGCCAACGTCCTGACTTTC
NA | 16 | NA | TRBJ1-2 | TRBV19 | CASSIDLVTATYGYTF | TGTGCCAGTAGTATTGATCTAGTGACCGCAACCTATGGCTACACCTTC
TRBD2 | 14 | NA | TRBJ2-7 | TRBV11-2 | CASSLAGGTYEQYF | TGTGCCAGCAGCTTAGCGGGGGGGACCTACGAGCAGTACTTC
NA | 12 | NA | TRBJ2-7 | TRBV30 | CALSGQSYEQYF | TGTGCCTTATCAGGGCAGAGCTACGAGCAGTACTTC
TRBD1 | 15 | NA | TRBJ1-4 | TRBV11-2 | CASSQSRGQGAKLFF | TGTGCCAGCAGCCAAAGCAGGGGTCAGGGGGCAAAACTGTTTTTT
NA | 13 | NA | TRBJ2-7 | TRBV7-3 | CASGSGDSYEQYF | TGTGCCAGCGGTAGCGGTGACTCCTACGAGCAGTACTTC
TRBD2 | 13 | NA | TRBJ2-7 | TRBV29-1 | CSVEGGSIYEQYF | TGCAGCGTTGAGGGCGGGAGTATCTACGAGCAGTACTTC
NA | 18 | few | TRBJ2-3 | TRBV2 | CASSGGFGLELGTDTQYF | TGTGCCAGCAGTGGTGGGTTTGGGCTAGAACTAGGTACAGATACGCAGTATTTT
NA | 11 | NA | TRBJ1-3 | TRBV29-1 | CSVDRANTIYF | TGCAGCGTTGACAGGGCTAACACCATATATTTT
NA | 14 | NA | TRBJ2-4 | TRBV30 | CAWSFRGGKNIQYF | TGTGCCTGGAGTTTCAGGGGCGGAAAAAACATTCAGTACTTC
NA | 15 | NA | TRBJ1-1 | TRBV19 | CASSIDHSGSTEAFF | TGTGCCAGTAGTATAGATCACTCAGGGAGTACTGAAGCTTTCTTT
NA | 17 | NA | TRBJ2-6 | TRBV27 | CASSTKNRDSGANVLTF | TGTGCCAGCAGTACAAAGAACAGGGACTCTGGGGCCAACGTCCTGACTTTC
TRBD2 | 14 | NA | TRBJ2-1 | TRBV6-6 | CASTETSGNNEQFF | TGTGCCAGCACCGAAACTAGCGGAAACAATGAGCAGTTCTTC
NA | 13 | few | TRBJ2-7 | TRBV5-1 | CASRGTDAYEQYF | TGCGCCAGCAGGGGGACCGACGCCTACGAGCAGTACTTC
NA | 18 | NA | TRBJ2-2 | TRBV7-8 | CASSNPRRGAPNTGELFF | TGTGCCAGCAGCAATCCGCGTCGAGGGGCCCCGAACACCGGGGAGCTGTTTTTT
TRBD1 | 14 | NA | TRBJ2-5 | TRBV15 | CATSTGTGEETQYF | TGTGCCACCAGCACCGGGACAGGGGAAGAGACCCAGTACTTC
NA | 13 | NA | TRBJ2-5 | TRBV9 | CASSVARTETQYF | TGTGCCAGCAGCGTAGCTAGAACCGAGACCCAGTACTTC